What follows are 20 T cell receptor beta chains derived from one specimen sequenced in a study of cytotoxic CD8 clonotypes in ibrutinib-treated CLL. Only in-frame clones appear in the TCRdb table, and some are missing; sequencing was by immunoSEQ multiplex PCR. The sample lists about 49,000 clones, approximately 50% occurring once. The material sequenced was PBMCs, taken after 12 months of ibrutinib treatment. All receptors come from a human donor with chronic lymphocytic leukemia.

Concerning this clone itself: Germline and junction disagree at one end, which may indicate a read error. V gene TRBV10-1 combines with J gene TRBJ2-5; D unclear. The germline CDR1 and CDR2 sequences are WNHNN and SYGVQD (reference sequence). The CDR3 length is 14 residues. The CDR3 coding sequence is TGCGCCAGCAGTGAGTCGAACAGCCAAGAGGCCCAGTACTTC. Translated: CASSESNSQEAQYF.

The V gene is TRBV11-2, the J gene TRBJ2-7; D uncertain. This CDR3 is built from 14 residues. V shed 3 bases and J shed 3 bases, with 12 bases lying between them. Per the germline V gene, CDR1 is SGHAT and CDR2 is FQNNGV. CDR3 sequence reads: CASSLSSADYEQYF. CDR3 in DNA: TGTGCCAGCAGCTTGTCCAGCGCTGACTACGAGCAGTACTTC.

The rearrangement uses TRBV2 and TRBJ2-1; 7 positions match TRBD2. This CDR3 comprises 15 residues. Trimming at V came to 4 bases and at J to 8 bases, leaving 11 bases not matched to a gene. Looked up from germline, CDR1 is SNHLY and CDR2 is FYNNEI. The CDR3 loop reads CASSGIAGGFDEQFF. As DNA, the CDR3 is TGTGCCAGCAGTGGGATAGCGGGCGGGTTTGATGAGCAGTTCTTC.

This clone was detected a few times. This sequence joins TRBV4-1 and TRBJ2-7; TRBD1 might be the D (6 bases). Trimming took off 2 bases at V and 5 bases at J, with 13 bases between the two ends. CDR1 MGHRA and CDR2 YSYEKL come from the germline V gene. The CDR3 is made up of 14 amino acids. DNA for the CDR3: TGCGCCAGCAGCCAACGGGACACGAGGGACGAGCAGTACTTC. Translation gives CASSQRDTRDEQYF.

This clone was detected a few times. This sequence joins TRBV19 and TRBJ1-2; no reliable D call. V was cut by 1 base and J by 4 bases, with 7 bases left in between. This CDR3 has 13 residues. CDR1 is LNHDA and CDR2 is SQIVND in the germline V gene (reference sequence). The CDR3 coding sequence is TGTGCCAGTAGTATAGTCGGCAGCTATGGCTACACCTTC. It codes for CASSIVGSYGYTF.

This clone was recorded a few times. The chain employs TRBV7-2 and TRBJ1-2, with D possibly matching TRBD1 (6 bases). Germline V CDR1 and CDR2: SGHTA, FQGNSA. The CDR3 sequence is 16 residues long. V gave up 3 bases and J gave up 0 bases, with 14 bases separating them. The CDR3 reads CASSFNPGQANYGYTF. The DNA for the CDR3 is TGTGCCAGCAGCTTTAATCCGGGACAAGCTAACTATGGCTACACCTTC.

The rearrangement joins TRBV9 to TRBJ2-7, with unresolved D. CDR1 is SGDLS and CDR2 is YYNGEE in the germline V gene. This CDR3 region has 15 residues. V was shortened by 5 bases and J by 2 bases, with 17 bases between the two germline ends. In DNA, the CDR3 is TGTGCCAGCAGAGACCCGGGCAGAAGAACCTACGAGCAGTACTTC. The encoded protein is CASRDPGRRTYEQYF.

This clone appeared a few times. The chain carries TRBV27 and TRBJ2-7; unclear D gene. CDR1 MNHEY and CDR2 SMNVEV come from the germline V gene (reference sequence). V was cut by 4 bases and J by 9 bases, with 13 bases left in between. This CDR3 is 12 amino acids long. CDR3 nucleotides: TGTGCCAGCAGTTCCGGTTCTCGGGTGCAGTACTTC. This encodes CASSSGSRVQYF.

V and J are TRBV7-9 and TRBJ2-3, with D hard to call. CDR3 length: 12 residues. Between the trimmed V and J ends, which lost 1 base and 6 bases, there was a span of 5 bases. Germline CDR1 and CDR2: SEHNR and FQNEAQ (reference sequence). CDR3 amino acids: CASSLEADTQYF. The CDR3 DNA reads as TGTGCCAGCAGCTTAGAGGCTGATACGCAGTATTTT.

Points on this clone: Other DNA sequences in this specimen translate into the identical CDR3. The CDR3 nucleotides read TGTGCCAGCAGTGACGAGGGGGAGACCCAGTACTTC. Protein sequence: CASSDEGETQYF. The chain couples TRBV2 to TRBJ2-5, with D tentatively TRBD1 or TRBD2 (5 bases each). This CDR3 region has 12 residues. Germline values: CDR1 SNHLY, CDR2 FYNNEI. Trimming shortened V by 3 bases and J by 5 bases, and 7 bases separated the two germline ends.

This chain connects TRBV30 to TRBJ2-1, with a tentative D call TRBD1 (6 bases). The germline V gene encodes CDR1 GTSNPN and CDR2 SVGIG (reference sequence). The CDR3 contains 14 residues. V lost 0 bases and J lost 5, with 11 bases in between. CDR3 nucleotide sequence: TGTGCCTGGAGTGTATCGAACAGGGACAATGAGCAGTTCTTC. Translation gives CAWSVSNRDNEQFF.

This clone was found once. The V call is TRBV5-8, the J call TRBJ1-6; 7 bases agree with TRBD1. Germline CDR1 reads SGHTS; CDR2 reads YDEGEE. This CDR3 is built from 17 residues. With 4 bases clipped from V and 0 bases from J, the junction kept 7 bases outside the gene matches. The CDR3 sequence is CASSPRQGVSYNSPLHF. In DNA, the CDR3 is TGTGCCAGCAGCCCACGCCAGGGGGTCTCCTATAATTCACCCCTCCACTTT.

By sample share, this clone is large (0.1 to 1%). This chain joins TRBV5-6 and TRBJ2-5; D is perhaps TRBD1 (6 bases). The germline CDR1 and CDR2 sequences are SGHDT and YYEEEE. The CDR3 consists of 14 residues. Deletions cut 0 bases from V and 5 bases from J, with 11 bases between. The CDR3 region is CASSLGRGYETQYF. CDR3 DNA sequence: TGTGCCAGCAGCTTGGGCAGGGGCTATGAGACCCAGTACTTC.

The V and J genes are TRBV28 and TRBJ1-5; D unclear. In germline, CDR1 is MDHEN, CDR2 SYDVKM. Between the trimmed V and J ends, which lost 5 bases and 7 bases, there was a span of 12 bases. This CDR3 contains 13 residues. The CDR3 DNA sequence: TGTGCCAGCAGTGGGCTACTCTTCCAGCCCCAGCATTTT. Its translation is CASSGLLFQPQHF.

The genes are TRBV5-1 and TRBJ2-2; no clear D. From germline, CDR1 is SGHRS and CDR2 YFSETQ. The CDR3 is made up of 16 amino acids. V lost 0 bases to trimming and J lost 5 bases, with 14 bases between them. CDR3 coding DNA: TGCGCCAGCAGCTTGGTGGCGGCGACCAATACCGGGGAGCTGTTTTTT. Its translation is CASSLVAATNTGELFF. Looking up the rest from reference TRBV5-1 and TRBJ2-2 gives the full variable domain: KAGVTQTPRYLIKTRGQQVTLSCSPISGHRSVSWYQQTPGQGLQFLFEYFSETQRNKGNFPGRFSGRQFSNSRSEMNVSTLELGDSALYLCASSLVAATNTGELFFGEGSRLTVL.

This clone has only a few counts. This chain uses TRBV5-4 with TRBJ2-1; tentatively, D is TRBD1 (5 bases). Per germline, CDR1 SGHNT and CDR2 YYREEE (reference sequence). The CDR3 is made up of 15 amino acids. The V end was cut by 0 bases, the J end by 5 bases, with 12 bases between. The CDR3 coding sequence is TGTGCCAGCAGCTTGGTTGCAGGGAAGAACAATGAGCAGTTCTTC. Protein sequence: CASSLVAGKNNEQFF.

J is TRBJ1-2 and V is TRBV2; D gene ambiguous. The germline V and J ends were trimmed by 5 bases and 0 bases, with 7 bases remaining between them. The CDR3 extends over 13 amino acids. In germline, CDR1 is SNHLY, CDR2 FYNNEI. The CDR3 protein is CASSQEANYGYTF. The CDR3 region has the DNA TGTGCCAGCAGTCAGGAAGCTAACTATGGCTACACCTTC.

The chain has TRBV2 and TRBJ2-1; no clear D. Germline V gene sequence: CDR1 SNHLY, CDR2 FYNNEI. The CDR3 runs to 13 residues. Trimming took 7 bases from V and 8 from J, leaving 15 bases between them. Here the CDR3 DNA reads TGTGCCAGCACTATCCGCCGGAGTTATGAGCAGTTCTTC. Residues: CASTIRRSYEQFF.

This clone was recorded only once. The genes are TRBV4-2 and TRBJ2-5; 9 nucleotides line up with TRBD2. CDR3 length: 16 amino acids. CDR1 LGHNA and CDR2 YNFKEQ come from the germline V gene. With 4 bases clipped from V and 0 bases from J, the junction kept 6 bases outside the gene matches. The CDR3 region has the DNA TGTGCCAGCAGCCGTACGACTAGCGGCAACCAAGAGACCCAGTACTTC. It specifies CASSRTTSGNQETQYF.

V gene TRBV2 combines with J gene TRBJ2-7, with D possibly being TRBD1 (6 bases). The CDR3 length is 12 residues. V was pared by 4 bases and J by 11 bases, with 15 bases between. The V gene's germline CDR1 is SNHLY and CDR2 FYNNEI. The CDR3 sequence is CASSVAGTTEYF. The CDR3 nucleotides are TGTGCCAGCAGTGTTGCCGGGACAACTGAGTACTTC.